This TCR beta chain is drawn from a study of blood T cell repertoires in COVID-19. Study details: The United States, Italy and Spain were the sources of the acute and convalescent COVID-19 samples. T cells, B-cell-depleted T cells, or PBMCs supplied cDNA or gDNA.

J lost 4 bases, V lost 0 bases, and 13 bases had no gene match. The CDR3 totals 18 residues. CDR1 and CDR2 (germline): LGHNA, YNFKEQ. Original methodology: Amplified reference gene primers provided the basis for estimating nucleated cell counts. Clones were sequenced by immunoSEQ multiplex PCR, and TCRdb holds only the in-frame ones, with some missing. V, J and clone size are those of that table, while D and trimming were read from the DNA. Of 93,000 or so clones listed, 70% to 90% are singletons. The clonotype was recovered from a man aged 50 to 60 in a cohort sampled during active COVID-19. The V call is TRBV4-2, the J call TRBJ1-2, with TRBD1 identical over 8 bases. Material: peripheral blood. As DNA, the CDR3 is TGTGCCAGCAGCCAAGATAGAGGGCAGGGGGCGATTGGCTATGGCTACACCTTC. Translated: CASSQDRGQGAIGYGYTF.